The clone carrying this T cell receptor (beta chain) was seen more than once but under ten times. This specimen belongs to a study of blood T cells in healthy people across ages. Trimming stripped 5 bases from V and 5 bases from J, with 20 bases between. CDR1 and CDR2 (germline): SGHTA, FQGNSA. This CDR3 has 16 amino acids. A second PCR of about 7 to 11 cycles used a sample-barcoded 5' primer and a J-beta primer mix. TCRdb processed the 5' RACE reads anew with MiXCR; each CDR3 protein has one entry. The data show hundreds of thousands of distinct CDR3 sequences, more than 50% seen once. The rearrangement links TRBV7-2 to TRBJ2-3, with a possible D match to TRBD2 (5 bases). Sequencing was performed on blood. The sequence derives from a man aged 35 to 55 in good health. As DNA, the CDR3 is TGTGCCAGCAGCAAGACGCCCGGAGCGGTCGGAGATACGCAGTATTTT. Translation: CASSKTPGAVGDTQYF.